The sequence of this T cell receptor (beta chain) was determined in a study of OX40 agonist ivuxolimab in advanced cancers. Turning to the study itself: Patients received ivuxolimab, an agonistic anti-OX40 (CD134) antibody. Broader study findings: Some nonresponders also had low normalized T-cell clonal expansion. Clones of CD4+ and CD8+ blood T cells grew by week 6 at doses of 0.1 to 3.0 mg/kg.

The CDR3 spans 16 residues. Germline CDR1 SQVTM, CDR2 ANQGSEA. The V and J ends lost 0 bases and 2 bases respectively, with 15 bases between them. The method was immunoSEQ multiplex PCR; TCRdb's version includes in-frame clones alone and lacks a portion of them. Of around 65,000 clones detected, about 92% appear once; the ten largest clones hold around 15%. The table lists this clone with a count of one. Its antigen is unidentified. The TCR sequence derives from an adult with an advanced solid tumor such as melanoma, head and neck, liver or kidney cancer. The chain recombines TRBV29-1 with TRBJ2-3; D might be TRBD1 or TRBD2, each matching 5 bases. The input for sequencing was CD4+ or CD8+ T cells sorted from blood, taken in a trial of the OX40 agonist ivuxolimab. The CDR3: CSVEDLWGLDTDTQYF. CDR3 coding DNA: TGCAGCGTTGAAGATCTGTGGGGGTTGGACACAGATACGCAGTATTTT.